This TCR beta chain was identified in a study of shared clonotypes between healthy human individuals. Study findings and constraints: A few donors had roughly 5% of their naive CD4 clonotypes in common. The four-donor shared clonotypes exceeded non-shared clonotypes in generation probability, with non-shared ones scoring lower.

For sorted subsets, about 190 ng DNA per replicate equaled approximately 30,000 T cell genomes. Sequencing was performed with immunoSEQ multiplex PCR; in TCRdb, only in-frame clones are kept and a portion is missing. The data show about 2.4 million clones, 93% seen once. The CDR3 has 15 residues. J gave up 4 bases and V 1 base, and 7 bases lay outside the gene matches. Germline CDR1 reads MNHEY; CDR2 reads SVGAGI. Turning to this clone: Its antigen is currently unknown.

The chain recombines TRBV6-5 with TRBJ2-7, with 7 bases aligning to TRBD1. This TCR derives from a man younger than 35 in good health. Some clones in this sample may be carry-over from other donors' samples. Sequenced: naive CD4+ T cells from PBMCs. The subset is: CD45RA+ positively selected. As DNA, the CDR3 is TGTGCCAGCAGTTACTTTCCGGGACAGATGTACGAGCAGTACTTC. Protein product: CASSYFPGQMYEQYF.